The 11 T cell receptor beta chains below all came from one sample that was sequenced in a study of T cells after yellow fever vaccination (dated by TCRdb to between 2019 and 2020). Library prep was done by 5' RACE. Sequencing was carried out with an Illumina HiSeq 2500. TCRdb reprocessing: public reads trimmed at Q25 with fastp, clones called with MiXCR, in-frame beta chains kept. Rows with one shared CDR3 protein collapse into an entry with the most common genes and DNA. This sample has some 600,000 distinct CDR3 sequences in its table, and about a sixth of those were observed once. Of the sample, 15% to 20% is held by the ten largest clones. Interpreted using the paper, the treatment or condition label stands for: live attenuated yellow fever vaccine strain. The sequences come from PBMCs, collected 5 days after the first yellow fever vaccination. The receptors were gathered from a man younger than 35 who received the YFV17D yellow fever vaccine.

This clonotype showed up just a few times. The chain couples TRBV20-1 to TRBJ2-7; D is possibly TRBD1 or TRBD2 (5 bases each). V gave up 3 bases and J gave up 1 base, with 16 bases separating them. Per the germline V gene, CDR1 is DFQATT and CDR2 is SNEGSKA (reference sequence). CDR3 length: 15 amino acids. CDR3: CSASSLGEISYEQYF. CDR3 coding DNA: TGCAGTGCTAGTTCCTTGGGGGAAATATCCTACGAGCAGTACTTC.

The chain has TRBV4-1 and TRBJ2-2; the match to TRBD1 covers 8 bases. Trimming cost V 5 bases and J 1 base; bases outside gene matches: 6. CDR3 length: 16 residues. Germline values: CDR1 MGHRA, CDR2 YSYEKL. This chain's CDR3 is CASSFPGGKNTGELFF. As DNA, the CDR3 is TGCGCCAGCAGCTTTCCAGGGGGCAAGAACACCGGGGAGCTGTTTTTT.

This clonotype was observed a few times. The V and J genes are TRBV6-1 and TRBJ2-1; a possible D gene is TRBD1 (5 bases). V lost 6 bases to trimming and J lost 10 bases, with 19 bases between them. This CDR3 contains 14 residues. Germline CDR1 reads MNHNS; CDR2 reads SASEGT. CDR3 amino acids: CASRPLLRGMEQFF. For the CDR3, the DNA is TGTGCCAGCAGACCTTTACTTAGGGGTATGGAGCAGTTCTTC.

This clonotype was counted between two and nine times. This chain connects TRBV7-3 to TRBJ2-1, with 8 bases aligning to TRBD1. Germline CDR1 and CDR2: SGHTA and FQGTGA. The CDR3 is 16 amino acids. Losses at the gene ends were 2 bases for V and 2 bases for J; bases not matched to a gene: 5. The CDR3 bases are TGTGCCAGCAGCTTACTCGACAGGGGAGCCTACAATGAGCAGTTCTTC. Protein product: CASSLLDRGAYNEQFF. Combining the CDR3 with reference TRBV7-3 and TRBJ2-1 gives the whole variable domain GAGVSQTPSNKVTEKGKYVELRCDPISGHTALYWYRQSLGQGPEFLIYFQGTGAADDSGLPNDRFFAVRPEGSVSTLKIQRTERGDSAVYLCASSLLDRGAYNEQFFGPGTRLTVL.

This clonotype was seen at least ten times. The chain joins TRBV4-3 to TRBJ2-2; 7 positions match TRBD1. The CDR3 runs 14 residues. CDR1 LGHNA and CDR2 YSLEER come from the germline V gene. Trimming removed 3 bases from V and 6 bases from J; junction bases left unmatched: 4. CDR3 in DNA: TGCGCCAGCAGCCAGTATACAGGGGCCGGGGAGCTGTTTTTT. This sequence encodes CASSQYTGAGELFF.

This sequence joins TRBV20-1 and TRBJ1-1, with a weak D call TRBD1 (5 bases). The CDR3 contains 11 residues. The germline V and J ends were trimmed by 5 bases and 7 bases, with 11 bases remaining between them. Germline V gene data show CDR1 as DFQATT and CDR2 as SNEGSKA (reference sequence). The CDR3 region is CSAGREVEAFF. DNA for the CDR3: TGCAGTGCTGGCAGGGAGGTTGAAGCTTTCTTT.

This chain joins TRBV19 and TRBJ2-3; no reliable D call. Trimming took off 7 bases at V and 0 bases at J, with 8 bases between the two ends. There are 13 residues in the CDR3. CDR1 is LNHDA, CDR2 SQIVND, per germline (reference sequence). The CDR3 DNA reads as TGTGCCAGTAACCAGCTTAGCACAGATACGCAGTATTTT. It codes for CASNQLSTDTQYF.

This chain joins TRBV4-2 and TRBJ1-4; TRBD1 matches at 7 bases. Germline values: CDR1 LGHNA, CDR2 YNFKEQ. The CDR3 runs 16 residues. With 4 bases clipped from V and 5 bases from J, the junction kept 10 bases outside the gene matches. The CDR3 is CASSRRTGLLNEKLFF. CDR3 coding DNA: TGTGCCAGCAGCCGTCGGACAGGCCTCTTGAATGAAAAACTGTTTTTT.

As concerns this clonotype: Compared with germline, one end of the junction differs, possibly owing to a read error. The chain recombines TRBV13 with TRBJ2-1; maybe TRBD1 (6 bases). The germline V gene encodes CDR1 PRHDT and CDR2 FYEKMQ (reference sequence). The CDR3 is 16 residues long. The CDR3 here is CTSSLLRGSRGEEQFF. CDR3 coding DNA: TGTACCAGCAGCCTACTGAGGGGGTCCCGGGGAGAGGAGCAGTTCTTC. Looking up the rest from reference TRBV13 and TRBJ2-1 gives the full variable domain: AAGVIQSPRHLIKEKRETATLKCYPIPRHDTVYWYQQGPGQDPQFLISFYEKMQSDKGSIPDRFSAQQFSDYHSELNMSSLELGDSALYFCTSSLLRGSRGEEQFFGPGTRLTVL.

The gene calls are TRBV7-2 and TRBJ1-6; D is ambiguous. This CDR3 spans 14 amino acids. The V and J ends lost 5 bases and 9 bases respectively, with 14 bases between them. Germline CDR1 SGHTA, CDR2 FQGNSA. The CDR3 bases are TGTGCCAGCAGCCACTCTGGAGTCGGTTCACCCCTCCACTTT. Translation gives CASSHSGVGSPLHF.

This chain uses TRBV11-1 with TRBJ2-2; 10 bases align to TRBD1. This CDR3 is built from 18 residues. J gave up 6 bases and V 5 bases, and 15 bases lay outside the gene matches. Germline-derived CDR1 and CDR2 are SGHAT and FQDESV (reference sequence). The CDR3 nucleotides read TGTGCCAGCAGCCCGGGACAGGGGAATTCGTTTAATGCCGGGGAGCTGTTTTTT. Translated, it gives CASSPGQGNSFNAGELFF.